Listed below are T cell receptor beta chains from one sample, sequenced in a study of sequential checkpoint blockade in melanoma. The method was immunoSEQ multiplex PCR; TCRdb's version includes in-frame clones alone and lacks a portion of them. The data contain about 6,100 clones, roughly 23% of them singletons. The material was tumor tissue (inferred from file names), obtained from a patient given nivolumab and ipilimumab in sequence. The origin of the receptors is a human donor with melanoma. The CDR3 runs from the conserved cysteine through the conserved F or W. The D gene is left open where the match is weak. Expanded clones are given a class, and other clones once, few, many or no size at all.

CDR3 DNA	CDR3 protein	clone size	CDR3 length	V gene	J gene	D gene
TGTGCCACCAGCAGAGTTTACGCAGGGGCGGGAGAAAAACTGTTTTTT	CATSRVYAGAGEKLFF	medium-sized	16	TRBV15	TRBJ1-4	-
TGTGCCAGCAGCTCCTCAGGGGACGGCTATGGCTACACCTTC	CASSSSGDGYGYTF	many	14	TRBV11-3	TRBJ1-2	-
TGTGCCAGCAGCTCCCTAGGGCCCTACGAGCAGTACTTC	CASSSLGPYEQYF	-	13	TRBV7-4	TRBJ2-7	-
TGTGTCGTACGGGACTTTAACACCGGGGAGCTGTTTTTT	CVVRDFNTGELFF	-	13	TRBV19	TRBJ2-2	-
TGCGCCAGCAGCCCCTGGGGGGGTCCCTATGGCTACACCTTC	CASSPWGGPYGYTF	few	14	TRBV5-1	TRBJ1-2	-
TGCGCCAGCAGCTTTGGGACAGCGGCCTATGAGCAGTTCTTC	CASSFGTAAYEQFF	once	14	TRBV5-1	TRBJ2-1	TRBD1
TGTGCCAGCAGCGTAAGAGCCGGGCTGAGAAATCCGGGACAGGAAAACGAGCAGTACTTC	CASSVRAGLRNPGQENEQYF	many	20	TRBV9	TRBJ2-7	TRBD1
TGTGCCAGCAGCTCAACGCGATTGGGCGATGAGACCCAGTACTTC	CASSSTRLGDETQYF	few	15	TRBV7-1	TRBJ2-5	-
TGCAGCGTTGAAGAAGACAGGTGGAACACTGAAGCTTTCTTT	CSVEEDRWNTEAFF	few	14	TRBV29-1	TRBJ1-1	-
TGTGCCAGCTCACCGCGTGACGCTTATGTCTACACCTTC	CASSPRDAYVYTF	-	13	TRBV18	TRBJ1-2	-
TGTGCCAGCAGCCAAGATTTGGGCCCTGGGGGCTACACCTTC	CASSQDLGPGGYTF	-	14	TRBV14	TRBJ1-2	-
TGTGCCAGCAGCTTAACGTTGGACACTGAAGCTTTCTTT	CASSLTLDTEAFF	many	13	TRBV7-1	TRBJ1-1	-
TGTGCCAGCAGCGTTCAGGTGGCCGGGGAGCTGTTTTTT	CASSVQVAGELFF	-	13	TRBV9	TRBJ2-2	-
TGTGCCACCAGCAGAGTCCCGTGGGATTACAATGAGCAGTTCTTC	CATSRVPWDYNEQFF	few	15	TRBV15	TRBJ2-1	-
TGTGCCAGCAGCCCAGAGCCGGGGTCTGGCAATCAGCCCCAGCATTTT	CASSPEPGSGNQPQHF	few	16	TRBV9	TRBJ1-5	-
TGTGCCACGCCAGATCGACGGTACAATGAGCAGTTCTTC	CATPDRRYNEQFF	many	13	TRBV6-8	TRBJ2-1	-
TGCGCCAGCAGCCCGGGGACAGGGAGGCGCCTTAATGAGCAGTTCTTC	CASSPGTGRRLNEQFF	-	16	TRBV5-1	TRBJ2-1	TRBD1
TGTGCCAGCAGCTTAAATAACGGGCCATACATGGTTGATAATTCACCCCTCCACTTT	CASSLNNGPYMVDNSPLHF	-	19	TRBV11-3	TRBJ1-6	-
TGTGCCAGCAGCCAGTCCCGGGACAGGGGTTTGAGAGAGCAGTACTTC	CASSQSRDRGLREQYF	-	16	TRBV14	TRBJ2-7	TRBD1
TGTGCCACTCTGCCGGTTGGGGCGCCTAACTATGGCTACACCTTC	CATLPVGAPNYGYTF	-	15	TRBV15	TRBJ1-2	-
TGCGCCAGCACGAGAGGGGGCGCCGGGAACACTGAAGCTTTCTTT	CASTRGGAGNTEAFF	-	15	TRBV23-1	TRBJ1-1	TRBD1
TGTGCCGGAGCACCGCTGGGGGCCCAAGAGACCCAGTACTTC	CAGAPLGAQETQYF	few	14	TRBV12-2	TRBJ2-5	-
TGTGCCAGCAGCTCCCCTGGATCCCAGGAGGCTGGAAACACCATATATTTT	CASSSPGSQEAGNTIYF	many	17	TRBV11-3	TRBJ1-3	-
TGCGCCAGCAGCTTGTCCTGGGAGGGCAATCAGCCCCAGCATTTT	CASSLSWEGNQPQHF	-	15	TRBV5-1	TRBJ1-5	-
TGTGCCAGCACCCCAGGCCAGGGCGGCTACACCTTC	CASTPGQGGYTF	few	12	TRBV6-8	TRBJ1-2	-
TGCGCCAGCAGTGGGAATCTGGCGGGGGTTCAAGAGACCCAGTACTTC	CASSGNLAGVQETQYF	-	16	TRBV5-1	TRBJ2-5	TRBD2
TGTGCCAGCAGCCAAAGAGGAACAGGGGGCTGGGAGACCCAGTACTTC	CASSQRGTGGWETQYF	-	16	TRBV14	TRBJ2-5	TRBD1
TGCAGCGTTGAAAGGACTAGCGGGTCCCTACTCCCCCAAGAGACCCAGTACTTC	CSVERTSGSLLPQETQYF	few	18	TRBV29-1	TRBJ2-5	TRBD2
TGTGCCAGCAGCCCCGAGGGGTGGATCACAGATACGCAGTATTTT	CASSPEGWITDTQYF	few	15	TRBV11-3	TRBJ2-3	-
TGCGCCAGCAGCTTGGCCAGAGGGGGTTCCTACAATGAGCAGTTCTTC	CASSLARGGSYNEQFF	-	16	TRBV5-1	TRBJ2-1	-
TGTGCCAGCTCACCACCGGGGCTGGGTCCGGGAGTGACGGGAAACACCATATATTTT	CASSPPGLGPGVTGNTIYF	-	19	TRBV18	TRBJ1-3	-
TGCGCCAGCAGTCGGGCCTACACAGATACGCAGTATTTT	CASSRAYTDTQYF	large	13	TRBV10-2	TRBJ2-3	-
TGCGCCAGCAGTGACAGGATAAGCTCCTACGAGCAGTACTTC	CASSDRISSYEQYF	many	14	TRBV10-2	TRBJ2-7	-
TGTGCCAGCAGCTTCAACAGGGCAGGAGAGGGCTACACCTTC	CASSFNRAGEGYTF	-	14	TRBV11-1	TRBJ1-2	-
TGTGCCAGCTCACCTCCCGGGACTAGCGGGAGGGGCTCCTACGAGCAGTACTTC	CASSPPGTSGRGSYEQYF	once	18	TRBV18	TRBJ2-7	TRBD2